In its sample, the clone carrying this T cell receptor (beta chain) ranks as medium-sized (0.01 to 0.1%). The source of the sample is a study of HIV-infected children after antiretroviral therapy interruption. In the study overall: All children had CD4+ count above 500 and viral load below 50 copies/ml. Interruption-arm samples span weeks 0, 12, interruption end (24 or 48), and about 3 years post-study. Continuous-treatment samples came from weeks 0, 48 and 150.

Sample treatment: PENTA 11 planned treatment interruption arm or continuous ART arm. Sorting from thawed PBMCs isolated naive CD4+ CD45RA+ CD45RO- T cells. RNA-based 3' RACE libraries used unique molecular identifiers. MiXCR, applied by TCRdb to the 3' RACE reads, yields one record per CDR3 protein. The sample consists of tens of thousands of distinct CDR3 sequences, roughly 4.5% of them appearing once. This receptor was identified in a pool of human donors with HIV. Sequences were derived from CD45RA+ CD4+ T cells from PBMCs, pooled from several time points, sampled from a donor given antiretroviral therapy, either interrupted or continuous. Stated subset: naive CD4+ CD45RA+ CD45RO- T cells.

CDR3 region: CASSAGTQTQLFF. The CDR3 DNA follows: TGTGCCAGCAGTGCCGGGACCCAAACCCAGCTGTTTTTT. The chain recombines TRBV6-1 with TRBJ2-2, with D perhaps being TRBD1 or TRBD2 (5 bases each). CDR3 length: 13 amino acids. Germline V CDR1 and CDR2: MNHNS, SASEGT. Deletions cut 4 bases from V and 12 bases from J, with 15 bases between.